The subject of this entry is one T cell receptor beta chain. This sample was taken from a study of blood T cells in healthy people across ages. A sample-barcoded 5' primer and a J-beta primer mix were used in a second PCR of roughly 7 to 11 cycles. TCRdb passed the 5' RACE reads through MiXCR, listing each CDR3 protein once. The sample records some 760,000 distinct CDR3 sequences, approximately 25% being singletons. This CDR3 contains 14 residues. Trimming removed 4 bases at V and 2 bases at J, with 10 bases between. Germline CDR1 and CDR2: MGHRA and YSYEKL. A further study also used this sample, focusing on T cells of mothers and their children.

The sequence was obtained from a boy younger than 18 in good health. The V gene is TRBV4-1, the J gene TRBJ2-3, with D uncertain. Sequencing was performed on blood. The CDR3 sequence is CASSPLGDTDTQYF. The CDR3 nucleotides are TGCGCCAGCAGCCCGTTAGGTGACACAGATACGCAGTATTTT.